These 4 T cell receptor beta chains were all obtained from the same sample, sequenced in a study of technical replicates of blood from a few donors. Here immunoSEQ multiplex PCR was the method, and the copy in TCRdb shows in-frame clones only, minus some. Of 60,000 to 75,000 clones listed, more than 75% are singletons. Sample: PBMCs. The receptors here all came from a human donor in good health. Some clones in this sample may be carry-over from other donors' samples.

The chain couples TRBV6-1 to TRBJ2-7, with a weak D call TRBD1 (7 bases). The CDR3 extends over 14 amino acids. Trimming pared 8 bases from V and 6 bases from J, leaving 20 bases between. The V gene's germline CDR1 is MNHNS and CDR2 SASEGT. In DNA, the CDR3 is TGTGCCAGCTCCAGGGGGGACGCGTCGGGCGAGCAGTACTTC. Protein sequence: CASSRGDASGEQYF.

The chain carries TRBV4-2 and TRBJ2-4; 8 positions match TRBD2. V was pared by 1 base and J by 1 base, with 9 bases of the junction left unmatched. The CDR3 totals 18 residues. Germline CDR1 reads LGHNA; CDR2 reads YNFKEQ. Here the CDR3 reads CASSQGPLGGGAKNIQYF. CDR3 coding DNA: TGTGCCAGCAGCCAAGGTCCGTTGGGCGGGGGGGCCAAAAACATTCAGTACTTC.

V and J are TRBV6-1 and TRBJ2-7, with 10 nucleotides matching TRBD1. The CDR3 is 14 amino acids. V dropped 7 bases and J dropped 6; count of bases not matched to a gene: 9. Germline assignment: CDR1 MNHNS and CDR2 SASEGT. DNA of the CDR3: TGTGCCAGCAACTCGGGACAGGGGATCGGCGAGCAGTACTTC. Translating it yields CASNSGQGIGEQYF.

This chain uses TRBV7-2 with TRBJ2-1; possibly TRBD1 for D (5 bases). Trimming shortened V by 2 bases and J by 9 bases, and 14 bases separated the two germline ends. Germline V lookup: CDR1 SGHTA, CDR2 FQGNSA. The CDR3 has 14 amino acids. The CDR3 DNA sequence: TGTGCCAGCAGCTTAAAAGGGGAACGGAGTGAGCAGTTCTTC. Its protein is CASSLKGERSEQFF.